The present T cell receptor beta chain was sequenced within a study of regulatory T cells in long-lasting Graves disease. Time point denoted: persistent/refractory GD, antithyroid drugs over 5 years with positive TRAb. From RNA extracted from PBMCs, the TCR library was made. As for this clonotype: Its antigen is unidentified.

V was pared by 5 bases and J by 10 bases, with 18 bases between. The CDR3 is 14 amino acids. Per the germline V gene, CDR1 is LGHDT and CDR2 is YNNKEL (reference sequence). Assembly of TCR beta libraries relied on iRepertoire HTBI primers together with Arm-PCR of CDR3 regions. TCRdb reprocessed the multiplex PCR reads via MiXCR and lists one record per CDR3 protein. The sample contains approximately 690,000 distinct CDR3 sequences, about 30% of which appear only once. General observations from the study: The small sample size may have reduced accuracy. No thyroid tissue was studied; the work used peripheral blood only.

The specimen comprised peripheral blood mononuclear cells (PBMCs), sampled when the disease was refractory, from a patient treated with antithyroid drugs. This sequence originates from a female donor with Graves disease. This chain connects TRBV3-1 to TRBJ1-3; D ambiguous. The CDR3 region is CASSTGNVVSTIYF. DNA of the CDR3: TGTGCCAGCAGCACCGGGAACGTCGTATCGACCATATATTTT.